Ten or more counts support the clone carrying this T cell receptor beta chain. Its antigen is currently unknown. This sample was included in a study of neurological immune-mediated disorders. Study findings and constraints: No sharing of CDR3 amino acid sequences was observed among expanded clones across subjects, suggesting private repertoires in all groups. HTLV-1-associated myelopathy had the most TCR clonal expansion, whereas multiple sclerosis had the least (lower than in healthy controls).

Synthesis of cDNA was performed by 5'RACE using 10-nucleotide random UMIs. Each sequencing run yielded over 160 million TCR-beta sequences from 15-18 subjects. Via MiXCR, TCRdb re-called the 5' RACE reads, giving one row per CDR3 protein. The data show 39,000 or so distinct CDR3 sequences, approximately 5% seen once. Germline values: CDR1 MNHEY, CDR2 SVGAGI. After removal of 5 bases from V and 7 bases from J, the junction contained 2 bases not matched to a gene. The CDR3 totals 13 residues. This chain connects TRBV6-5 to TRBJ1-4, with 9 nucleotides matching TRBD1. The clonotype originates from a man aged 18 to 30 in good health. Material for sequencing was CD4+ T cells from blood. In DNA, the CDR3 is TGTGCCAGCAGTGCGGACAGGGGTGAAAAACTGTTTTTT. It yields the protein CASSADRGEKLFF.